The next 6 T cell receptor beta chains were all read from a single sample in a study of PD-L1 blockade in urothelial cancer. The table came from immunoSEQ multiplex PCR; TCRdb's copy has only in-frame clones and leaves some out. The sample includes some 120,000 clones, 84% seen only once; the top ten take 3% to 4%. Specified time point: pretreatment peripheral blood. Here the sequenced sample was PBMCs, taken around atezolizumab (anti-PD-L1) treatment. All receptors derive from a man between 50 and 59 years old with urothelial cancer.

Only one count was recorded for this clone. The chain carries TRBV19 and TRBJ2-5; 8 bases agree with TRBD1. This CDR3 is 14 amino acids long. Trimming cost V 4 bases and J 4 bases; bases outside gene matches: 5. CDR1 is LNHDA and CDR2 is SQIVND in the germline V gene (reference sequence). CDR3 amino acids: CASSRAGGLETQYF. CDR3 DNA sequence: TGTGCCAGTAGTAGGGCAGGGGGCTTAGAGACCCAGTACTTC.

The rearrangement joins TRBV19 to TRBJ2-1, with TRBD1 matching 7 bases. The V gene's germline CDR1 is LNHDA and CDR2 SQIVND (reference sequence). The CDR3 sequence is 19 residues long. V shed 3 bases, J shed 0 bases, and the junction held 14 bases outside the gene matches. The CDR3 DNA reads TGTGCCAGTAGTATTTGGGCCCCTCGGACAGGAATCTCCTACAATGAGCAGTTCTTC. It is translated as CASSIWAPRTGISYNEQFF.

The genes are TRBV28 and TRBJ2-1; D unclear. The CDR3 length is 15 residues. Trimming removed 3 bases at V and 2 bases at J, with 11 bases between. Germline loops: CDR1 MDHEN, CDR2 SYDVKM. For the CDR3, the DNA is TGTGCCAGCAGTTTGCTGGGCCACCCCTACAATGAGCAGTTCTTC. Translating it yields CASSLLGHPYNEQFF.

This clone was seen once. Here the CDR3 reads CASFAGTGGYTF. The CDR3 nucleotides read TGTGCCAGCTTCGCTGGGACAGGGGGCTACACCTTC. J is TRBJ1-2 and V is TRBV6-5; 9 nucleotides agree with TRBD1. The CDR3 consists of 12 residues. The germline V gene has CDR1 MNHEY and CDR2 SVGAGI. V shed 8 bases and J 8 bases; nucleotides not matched to a gene: 6.

This clone has more than one count but fewer than ten. The V call is TRBV28, the J call TRBJ1-1, with D perhaps matching TRBD1 (5 bases). CDR1 is MDHEN, CDR2 SYDVKM, per germline. V lost 7 bases and J 5 bases, leaving 17 bases between the germline ends. The CDR3 extends over 14 amino acids. CDR3 amino acids: CASTPWEGETEAFF. CDR3 DNA sequence: TGTGCCAGCACGCCATGGGAAGGGGAAACTGAAGCTTTCTTT.

This chain links TRBV5-1 with TRBJ2-3; TRBD2 agrees at 13 bases. The V segment lost 5 bases and the J segment 3 bases; nucleotides outside the gene matches: 9. The CDR3 extends over 17 amino acids. Looked up from germline, CDR1 is SGHRS and CDR2 is YFSETQ. In nucleotides, the CDR3 is TGCGCCAGCAGTTACGGACTAGCGGGAGTTGTGACAGATACGCAGTATTTT. Translated, it gives CASSYGLAGVVTDTQYF.